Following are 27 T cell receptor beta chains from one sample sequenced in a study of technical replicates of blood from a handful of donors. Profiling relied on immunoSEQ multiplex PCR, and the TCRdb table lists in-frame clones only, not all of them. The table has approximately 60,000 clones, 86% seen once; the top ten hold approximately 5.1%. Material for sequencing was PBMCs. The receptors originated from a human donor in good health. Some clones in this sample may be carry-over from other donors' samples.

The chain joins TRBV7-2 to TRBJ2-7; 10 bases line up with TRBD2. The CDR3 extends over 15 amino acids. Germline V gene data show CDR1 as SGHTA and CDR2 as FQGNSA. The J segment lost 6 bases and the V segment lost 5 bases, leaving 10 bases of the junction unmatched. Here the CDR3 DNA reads TGTGCCAGCAGCCCGGAGCGGGGGGGGTTTCGCGAGCAGTACTTC. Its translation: CASSPERGGFREQYF.

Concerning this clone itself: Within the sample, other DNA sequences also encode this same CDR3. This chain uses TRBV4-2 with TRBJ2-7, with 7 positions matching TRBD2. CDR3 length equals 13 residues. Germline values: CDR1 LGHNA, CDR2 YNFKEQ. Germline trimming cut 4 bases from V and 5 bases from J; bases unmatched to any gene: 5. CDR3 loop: CASSRGEGNEQYF. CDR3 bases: TGTGCCAGCAGCCGGGGGGAGGGCAACGAGCAGTACTTC.

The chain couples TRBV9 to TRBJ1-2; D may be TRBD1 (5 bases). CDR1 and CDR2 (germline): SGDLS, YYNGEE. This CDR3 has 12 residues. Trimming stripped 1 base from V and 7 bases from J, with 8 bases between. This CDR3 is CASSVLGGGYTF. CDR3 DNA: TGTGCCAGCAGCGTACTGGGGGGTGGCTACACCTTC.

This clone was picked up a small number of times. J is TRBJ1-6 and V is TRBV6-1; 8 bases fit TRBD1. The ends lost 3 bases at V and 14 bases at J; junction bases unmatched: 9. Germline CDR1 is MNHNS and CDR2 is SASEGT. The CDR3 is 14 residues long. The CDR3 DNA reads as TGTGCCAGCAGTGATCAGAGGACAGGGAAGACCCTCCACTTT. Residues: CASSDQRTGKTLHF.

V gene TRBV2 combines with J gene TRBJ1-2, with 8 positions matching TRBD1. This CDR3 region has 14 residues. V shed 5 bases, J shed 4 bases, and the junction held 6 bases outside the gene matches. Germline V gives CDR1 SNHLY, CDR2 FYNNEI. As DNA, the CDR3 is TGTGCCAGCAGTCGGACAGGGAGCCTCTATGGCTACACCTTC. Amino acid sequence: CASSRTGSLYGYTF.

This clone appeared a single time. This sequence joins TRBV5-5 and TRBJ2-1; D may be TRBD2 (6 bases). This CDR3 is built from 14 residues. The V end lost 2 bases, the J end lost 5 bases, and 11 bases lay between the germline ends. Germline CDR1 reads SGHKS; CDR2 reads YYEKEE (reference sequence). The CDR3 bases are TGTGCCAGCAGCTTAACTGGCGGGAACAATGAGCAGTTCTTC. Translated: CASSLTGGNNEQFF. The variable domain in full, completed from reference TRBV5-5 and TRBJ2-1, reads DAGVTQSPTHLIKTRGQQVTLRCSPISGHKSVSWYQQVLGQGPQFIFQYYEKEERGRGNFPDRFSARQFPNYSSELNVNALLLGDSALYLCASSLTGGNNEQFFGPGTRLTVL.

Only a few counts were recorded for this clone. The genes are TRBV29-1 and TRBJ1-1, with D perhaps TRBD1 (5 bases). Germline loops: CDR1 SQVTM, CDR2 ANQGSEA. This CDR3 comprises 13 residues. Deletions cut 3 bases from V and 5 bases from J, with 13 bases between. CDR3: CSVDYQGRTEAFF. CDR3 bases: TGCAGCGTTGATTACCAGGGAAGGACTGAAGCTTTCTTT. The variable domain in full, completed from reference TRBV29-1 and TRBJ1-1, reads SAVISQKPSRDICQRGTSLTIQCQVDSQVTMMFWYRQQPGQSLTLIATANQGSEATYESGFVIDKFPISRPNLTFSTLTVSNMSPEDSSIYLCSVDYQGRTEAFFGQGTRLTVV.

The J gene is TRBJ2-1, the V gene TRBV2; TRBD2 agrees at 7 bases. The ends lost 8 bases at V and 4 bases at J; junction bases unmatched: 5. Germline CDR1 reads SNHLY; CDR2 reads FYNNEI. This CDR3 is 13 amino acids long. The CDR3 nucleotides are TGTGCCAGCGGGCCTAGCGGTTACAATGAGCAGTTCTTC. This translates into CASGPSGYNEQFF.

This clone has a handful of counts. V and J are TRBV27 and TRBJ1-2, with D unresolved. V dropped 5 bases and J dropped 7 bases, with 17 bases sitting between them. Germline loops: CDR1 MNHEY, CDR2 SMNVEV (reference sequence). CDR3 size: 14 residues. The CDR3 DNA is TGTGCCAGCAGTGCACAAAGAGGATCCGTTGGCTACACCTTC. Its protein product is CASSAQRGSVGYTF.

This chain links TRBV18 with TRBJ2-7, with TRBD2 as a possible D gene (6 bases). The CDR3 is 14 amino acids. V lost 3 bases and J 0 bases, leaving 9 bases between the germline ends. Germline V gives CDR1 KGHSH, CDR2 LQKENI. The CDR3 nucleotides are TGTGCCAGCTCACCTGGGACTGCCTCCTACGAGCAGTACTTC. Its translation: CASSPGTASYEQYF.

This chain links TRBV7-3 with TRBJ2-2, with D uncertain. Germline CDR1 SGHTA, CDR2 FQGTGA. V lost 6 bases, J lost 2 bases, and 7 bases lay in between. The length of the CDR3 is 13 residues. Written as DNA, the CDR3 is TGTGCCAGCAGGTCTCGTAACACCGGGGAGCTGTTTTTT. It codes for CASRSRNTGELFF.

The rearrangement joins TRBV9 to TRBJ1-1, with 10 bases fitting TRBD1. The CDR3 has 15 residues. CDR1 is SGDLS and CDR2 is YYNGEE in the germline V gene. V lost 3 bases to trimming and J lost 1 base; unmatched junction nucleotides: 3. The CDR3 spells CASSAGTGANTEAFF. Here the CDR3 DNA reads TGTGCCAGCAGCGCCGGGACAGGGGCGAACACTGAAGCTTTCTTT.

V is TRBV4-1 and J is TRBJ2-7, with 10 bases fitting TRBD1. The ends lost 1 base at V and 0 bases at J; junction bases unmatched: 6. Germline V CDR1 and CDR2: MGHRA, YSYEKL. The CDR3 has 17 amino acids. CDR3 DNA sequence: TGCGCCAGCAGCCAAGGGGACAGGGGAAGGGACTCCTACGAGCAGTACTTC. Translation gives CASSQGDRGRDSYEQYF.

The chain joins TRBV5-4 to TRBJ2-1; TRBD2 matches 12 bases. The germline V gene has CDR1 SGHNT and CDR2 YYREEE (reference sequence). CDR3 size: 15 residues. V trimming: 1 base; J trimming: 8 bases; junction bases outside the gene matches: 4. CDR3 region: CASSLRTSGVDEQFF. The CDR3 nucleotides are TGTGCCAGCAGCTTGCGGACTAGCGGGGTAGATGAGCAGTTCTTC.

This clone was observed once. Here the CDR3 reads CASSLGLFGEQYF. CDR3 bases: TGTGCCAGCAGCTTAGGACTTTTCGGAGAGCAGTACTTC. The chain joins TRBV7-2 to TRBJ2-7, with D hard to call. The CDR3 loop spans 13 amino acids. The germline V gene encodes CDR1 SGHTA and CDR2 FQGNSA. V lost 1 base and J 7 bases, leaving 11 bases between the germline ends.

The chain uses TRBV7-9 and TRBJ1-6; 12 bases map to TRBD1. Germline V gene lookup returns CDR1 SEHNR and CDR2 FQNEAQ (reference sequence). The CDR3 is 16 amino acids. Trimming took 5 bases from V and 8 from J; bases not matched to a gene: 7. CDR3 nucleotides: TGTGCCAGCAGCAGCCGGGACAGGGGGCTTGATTCACCCCTCCACTTT. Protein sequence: CASSSRDRGLDSPLHF.

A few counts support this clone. CDR3 DNA sequence: TGTGCCAGCAGTGATACAGGGTTCACAGATACGCAGTATTTT. This sequence encodes CASSDTGFTDTQYF. V gene TRBV2 combines with J gene TRBJ2-3, with TRBD1 as a possible D gene (6 bases). This CDR3 has 14 amino acids. The germline V and J ends were trimmed by 3 bases and 2 bases, with 9 bases remaining between them. CDR1 and CDR2 (germline): SNHLY, FYNNEI. The full variable domain, its missing parts supplied by reference TRBV2 and TRBJ2-3, is EPEVTQTPSHQVTQMGQEVILRCVPISNHLYFYWYRQILGQKVEFLVSFYNNEISEKSEIFDDQFSVERPDGSNFTLKIRSTKLEDSAMYFCASSDTGFTDTQYFGPGTRLTVL.

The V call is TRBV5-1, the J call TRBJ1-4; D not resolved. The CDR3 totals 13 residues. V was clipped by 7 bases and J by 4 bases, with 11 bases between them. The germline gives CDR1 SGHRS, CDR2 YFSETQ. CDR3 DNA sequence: TGCGCCAGCGGCCTCGGGGTTAATGAAAAACTGTTTTTT. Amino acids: CASGLGVNEKLFF. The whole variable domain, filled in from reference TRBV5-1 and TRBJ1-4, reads KAGVTQTPRYLIKTRGQQVTLSCSPISGHRSVSWYQQTPGQGLQFLFEYFSETQRNKGNFPGRFSGRQFSNSRSEMNVSTLELGDSALYLCASGLGVNEKLFFGSGTQLSVL.

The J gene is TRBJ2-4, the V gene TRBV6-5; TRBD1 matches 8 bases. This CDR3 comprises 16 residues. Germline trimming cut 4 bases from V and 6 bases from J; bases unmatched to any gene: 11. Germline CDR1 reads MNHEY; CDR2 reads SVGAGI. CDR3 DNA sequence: TGTGCCAGCAGTTTTTCCCCAGGGGGCACTGGAAACATTCAGTACTTC. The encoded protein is CASSFSPGGTGNIQYF.

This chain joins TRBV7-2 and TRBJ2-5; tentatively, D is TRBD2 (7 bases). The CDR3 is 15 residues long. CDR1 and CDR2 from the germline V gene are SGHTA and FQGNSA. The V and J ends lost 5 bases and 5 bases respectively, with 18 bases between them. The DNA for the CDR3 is TGTGCCAGCAGCAAGCCCCTGGGAGGGGGTGAGACCCAGTACTTC. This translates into CASSKPLGGGETQYF. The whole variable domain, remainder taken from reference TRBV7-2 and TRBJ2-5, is GAGVSQSPSNKVTEKGKDVELRCDPISGHTALYWYRQSLGQGLEFLIYFQGNSAPDKSGLPSDRFSAERTGGSVSTLTIQRTQQEDSAVYLCASSKPLGGGETQYFGPGTRLLVL.

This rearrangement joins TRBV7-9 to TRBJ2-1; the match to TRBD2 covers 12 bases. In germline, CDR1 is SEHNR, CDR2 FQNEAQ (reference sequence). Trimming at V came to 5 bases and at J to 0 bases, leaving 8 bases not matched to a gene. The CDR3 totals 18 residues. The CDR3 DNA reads TGTGCCAGCAGCACCGGGACTAGCGGGCGAAACTCCTACAATGAGCAGTTCTTC. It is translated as CASSTGTSGRNSYNEQFF.

Written as DNA, the CDR3 is TGTGCCAGCAGCTACACACGGGGTTCCTACGAGCAGTACTTC. It specifies CASSYTRGSYEQYF. The rearrangement joins TRBV11-2 to TRBJ2-7; tentative D call: TRBD2 (5 bases). Per germline, CDR1 SGHAT and CDR2 FQNNGV. The CDR3 consists of 14 residues. Trimming removed 4 bases at V and 1 base at J, with 11 bases between.

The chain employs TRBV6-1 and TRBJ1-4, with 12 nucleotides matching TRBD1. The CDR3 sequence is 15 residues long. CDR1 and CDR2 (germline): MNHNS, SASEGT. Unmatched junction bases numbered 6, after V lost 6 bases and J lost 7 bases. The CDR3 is CASRFRDRGPEKLFF. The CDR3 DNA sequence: TGTGCCAGCAGATTCCGGGACAGGGGGCCTGAAAAACTGTTTTTT.

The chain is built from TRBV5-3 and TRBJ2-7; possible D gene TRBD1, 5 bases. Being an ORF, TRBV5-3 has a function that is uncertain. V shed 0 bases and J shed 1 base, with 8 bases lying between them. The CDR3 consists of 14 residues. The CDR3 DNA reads TGTGCCAGAAGCTTGGAGCACAGGTCCTACGAGCAGTACTTC. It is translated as CARSLEHRSYEQYF.

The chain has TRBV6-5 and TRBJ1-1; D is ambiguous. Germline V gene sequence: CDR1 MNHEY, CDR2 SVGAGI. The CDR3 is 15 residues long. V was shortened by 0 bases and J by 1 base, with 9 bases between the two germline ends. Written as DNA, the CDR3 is TGTGCCAGCAGTTACTCGTGGCAACAGAACACTGAAGCTTTCTTT. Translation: CASSYSWQQNTEAFF.

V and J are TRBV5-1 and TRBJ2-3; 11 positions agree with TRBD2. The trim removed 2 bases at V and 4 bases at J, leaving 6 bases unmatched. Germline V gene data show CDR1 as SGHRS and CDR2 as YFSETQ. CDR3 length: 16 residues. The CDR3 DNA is TGCGCCAGCAGCTTCTATACTAGCGGGAGTCCAGATACGCAGTATTTT. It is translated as CASSFYTSGSPDTQYF. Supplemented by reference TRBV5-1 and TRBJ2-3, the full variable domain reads KAGVTQTPRYLIKTRGQQVTLSCSPISGHRSVSWYQQTPGQGLQFLFEYFSETQRNKGNFPGRFSGRQFSNSRSEMNVSTLELGDSALYLCASSFYTSGSPDTQYFGPGTRLTVL.

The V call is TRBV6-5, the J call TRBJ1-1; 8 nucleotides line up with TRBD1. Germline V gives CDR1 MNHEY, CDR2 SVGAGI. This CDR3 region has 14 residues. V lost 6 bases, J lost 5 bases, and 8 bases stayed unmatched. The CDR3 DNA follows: TGTGCCAGCAGCTCGAGGACAGGGAGGACTGAAGCTTTCTTT. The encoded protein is CASSSRTGRTEAFF.